Listed below are T cell receptor beta chains from one sample, sequenced in a study of shared clonotypes between healthy human individuals. The assay was immunoSEQ multiplex PCR, and TCRdb's table has in-frame clones only and misses some. The table has fewer than 1 million clones, around 96% seen once. Sequencing was done on a sample of naive CD8+ T cells sorted from blood. Receptors originate from a man aged 25-45 years in good health. Both conserved end residues are part of each CDR3. The order of the fields is D gene, clone size, V gene, J gene, CDR3 DNA, CDR3 protein. A D gene is named only where the DNA matches it firmly. Rows give clone size only sometimes, using once, few, many, or a class for an expanded clone.

D: -
size: -
V: TRBV27
J: TRBJ1-2
DNA: TGTGCCAGCAGAGCAGACAGATTACCCTCTAACTATGGCTACACCTTC
CDR3: CASRADRLPSNYGYTF

D: TRBD1
size: -
V: TRBV13
J: TRBJ1-1
DNA: TGTGCCAGCAGCCTCCTACAGGGGACTGAAGCTTTCTTT
CDR3: CASSLLQGTEAFF

D: TRBD1
size: -
V: TRBV4-1
J: TRBJ2-2
DNA: TGCGCCAGCAGCCAAGATTTGGGGACAGGACAAATGGAGCTGTTTTTT
CDR3: CASSQDLGTGQMELFF

D: -
size: -
V: TRBV5-1
J: TRBJ2-1
DNA: TGCGCCAGCAGCTTGGTCGGCACTAGCCCAGAGCAGTTCTTC
CDR3: CASSLVGTSPEQFF

D: TRBD2
size: -
V: TRBV6-4
J: TRBJ2-3
DNA: TGTGCCAGCAGTGTCCACCCGAAAGCGATAGCGGGAGGCACAGATACGCAGTATTTT
CDR3: CASSVHPKAIAGGTDTQYF

D: TRBD1
size: once
V: TRBV6-5
J: TRBJ1-1
DNA: TGTGCCAGCGGGCCGACAGGGGTGAACACTGAAGCTTTCTTT
CDR3: CASGPTGVNTEAFF

D: -
size: -
V: TRBV28
J: TRBJ2-3
DNA: TGTGCCAGCAGTTTATTGGGGGGAGCGGGAGATACGCAGTATTTT
CDR3: CASSLLGGAGDTQYF

D: -
size: -
V: TRBV27
J: TRBJ2-1
DNA: TGTGCCAGCAGTCTAGACAGCTACTCCTACAATGAGCAGTTCTTC
CDR3: CASSLDSYSYNEQFF

D: -
size: few
V: TRBV7-9
J: TRBJ2-7
DNA: TGTGCCAGCAGCTTAATAAGCTCCTACGAGCAGTACTTC
CDR3: CASSLISSYEQYF

D: -
size: -
V: TRBV7-9
J: TRBJ1-2
DNA: TGTGCCAGCCTTCGCGGCGGGGGCGCGAGTGGCTACACCTTC
CDR3: CASLRGGGASGYTF

D: TRBD1
size: -
V: TRBV6-1
J: TRBJ2-1
DNA: TGTGCCAGCAGTGGGCACAGGGGGAATGAGCAGTTCTTC
CDR3: CASSGHRGNEQFF

D: TRBD2
size: -
V: TRBV27
J: TRBJ2-1
DNA: TGTGCCAGCATGCGACGGCGGGACTACTCCAATGAGCAGTTCTTC
CDR3: CASMRRRDYSNEQFF

D: -
size: -
V: TRBV7-2
J: TRBJ2-7
DNA: TGTGCCAGCAGCTTGTCCCCAACCTACGAGCAGTACTTC
CDR3: CASSLSPTYEQYF

D: -
size: -
V: TRBV11-2
J: TRBJ1-2
DNA: TGTGCCAGCAGCCCGATCGGACAGCTCGTCTATGGCTACACCTTC
CDR3: CASSPIGQLVYGYTF

D: -
size: -
V: TRBV5-1
J: TRBJ1-1
DNA: TGCGCCAGCAGCTTGTATGGGGCCACTGAAGCTTTCTTT
CDR3: CASSLYGATEAFF

D: TRBD1
size: -
V: TRBV9
J: TRBJ2-7
DNA: TGTGCCAGCAGCGTAGAGGGACAGTCCTACGAGCAGTACTTC
CDR3: CASSVEGQSYEQYF

D: -
size: -
V: TRBV5-1
J: TRBJ2-5
DNA: TGCGCCAGCAGCTTGGCCGTAGGGACGGAGACCCAGTACTTC
CDR3: CASSLAVGTETQYF

D: -
size: -
V: TRBV7-9
J: TRBJ1-2
DNA: TGTGCCAGCTCGGGACCACCTACCTATGGCTACACCTTC
CDR3: CASSGPPTYGYTF

D: -
size: -
V: TRBV7-9
J: TRBJ1-1
DNA: TGTGCCAGCAGCGCTACCCCAATATCCCTAGGTGGGACTGAAGCTTTCTTT
CDR3: CASSATPISLGGTEAFF

D: TRBD2
size: -
V: TRBV9
J: TRBJ2-7
DNA: TGTGCCAGCAGCCCCCACCGGCGGACTAGCGGGAGTGACGAGCAGTACTTC
CDR3: CASSPHRRTSGSDEQYF

D: -
size: -
V: TRBV7-9
J: TRBJ2-3
DNA: TGTGCCAGCAGCGCGGGGAAGACCATCGGCACAGATACGCAGTATTTT
CDR3: CASSAGKTIGTDTQYF

D: TRBD2
size: -
V: TRBV19
J: TRBJ2-7
DNA: TGTGCCAGTAGTTTGTCTAGCGGGAGATACGAGCAGTACTTC
CDR3: CASSLSSGRYEQYF

D: TRBD2
size: -
V: TRBV28
J: TRBJ2-1
DNA: TGTGCCAGCAGCCGACTAGCGAAAGCCCCAGAGCAGTTCTTC
CDR3: CASSRLAKAPEQFF

D: -
size: -
V: TRBV30
J: TRBJ2-5
DNA: TGTGCCTGGAGTGCGGAGCAAGAGACCCAGTACTTC
CDR3: CAWSAEQETQYF

D: -
size: few
V: TRBV28
J: TRBJ2-7
DNA: TGTGCCAGCAGAATTACAGGAAGCGAGCAGTACTTC
CDR3: CASRITGSEQYF

D: -
size: -
V: TRBV16
J: TRBJ1-5
DNA: TGTGCCAGCAGACCACAGGGTGGCAATCAGCCCCAGCATTTT
CDR3: CASRPQGGNQPQHF

D: -
size: -
V: TRBV7-2
J: TRBJ1-5
DNA: TGTGCCAGCAGCACTAAATATCAGCCCCAGCATTTT
CDR3: CASSTKYQPQHF